Following are 15 T cell receptor beta chains from one sample sequenced in a study of blood T cell repertoires in COVID-19. Clones were read by immunoSEQ multiplex PCR, and TCRdb kept only the in-frame ones, dropping some. The sample carries approximately 100,000 clones, roughly nine tenths recorded once. The sample comprised peripheral blood. Every receptor here comes from a human donor in a cohort sampled during active COVID-19.

The rearrangement joins TRBV28 to TRBJ1-3, with D uncertain. Trimming removed 4 bases from V and 3 bases from J, with 13 bases in between. The CDR3 is 15 residues long. Germline CDR1 MDHEN, CDR2 SYDVKM. Written as DNA, the CDR3 is TGTGCCAGCAGTTACCCCGGGAGTGGTGGAAACACCATATATTTT. This encodes CASSYPGSGGNTIYF.

The chain uses TRBV7-2 and TRBJ1-1; no firm D call. The CDR3 is made up of 14 amino acids. V lost 5 bases to trimming and J lost 1 base, with 11 bases between them. CDR1 is SGHTA and CDR2 is FQGNSA in the germline V gene. CDR3 sequence (DNA): TGTGCCAGCAGCGTCACCTCGCGGAACACTGAAGCTTTCTTT. Encoded protein: CASSVTSRNTEAFF.

The chain couples TRBV10-3 to TRBJ2-5; 14 bases are shared with TRBD2. This CDR3 is 17 amino acids long. The V and J ends lost 4 bases and 5 bases, in that order; junction bases with no gene match: 9. Germline CDR1 and CDR2: ENHRY and SYGVKD. The DNA for the CDR3 is TGTGCCATCAGTGGAATCCAGACTAGCGGGAGGGACGAGACCCAGTACTTC. Translating gives CAISGIQTSGRDETQYF.

The V and J genes are TRBV27 and TRBJ2-3; 7 bases are a match to TRBD1. V lost 4 bases, J lost 4 bases, and 8 bases stayed unmatched. From germline, CDR1 is MNHEY and CDR2 SMNVEV (reference sequence). The length of the CDR3 is 15 residues. The chain's CDR3 is CASSSGQDLPDTQYF. The CDR3 DNA is TGTGCCAGCAGTTCCGGACAGGACCTGCCAGATACGCAGTATTTT.

The V call is TRBV5-6, the J call TRBJ2-1, with 7 nucleotides matching TRBD1. Germline loops: CDR1 SGHDT, CDR2 YYEEEE. The trim removed 3 bases at V and 8 bases at J, leaving 14 bases unmatched. The CDR3 is 16 amino acids. Here the CDR3 DNA reads TGTGCCAGCAGCTCTTGGGGGACAGCCCTTACAGATGAGCAGTTCTTC. It translates to CASSSWGTALTDEQFF.

V usage is TRBV9 and J usage is TRBJ2-7; D is uncertain. CDR1 SGDLS and CDR2 YYNGEE come from the germline V gene. This CDR3 region has 14 residues. V was cut by 0 bases and J by 4 bases, with 11 bases left in between. The CDR3 reads CASSVDGTLYEQYF. In DNA form, the CDR3 reads TGTGCCAGCAGCGTAGATGGCACATTGTACGAGCAGTACTTC.

The chain recombines TRBV2 with TRBJ2-1; 11 nucleotides line up with TRBD1. The V gene end was trimmed by 5 bases and the J gene end by 4 bases; junction bases not matched to a gene: 1. Germline V gene lookup returns CDR1 SNHLY and CDR2 FYNNEI. The CDR3 runs 14 residues. The DNA of the CDR3 is TGTGCCAGCAGTAGGGACAGGGGGTACAATGAGCAGTTCTTC. This gives the protein CASSRDRGYNEQFF.

The chain has TRBV28 and TRBJ2-1; D is ambiguous. The CDR3 consists of 16 residues. Trimming took off 7 bases at V and 8 bases at J, with 24 bases between the two ends. CDR1 and CDR2 (germline): MDHEN, SYDVKM. CDR3 loop: CASTSWPATNAHEQFF. CDR3 coding DNA: TGTGCCAGCACAAGTTGGCCTGCGACAAACGCTCATGAGCAGTTCTTC.

In this sample, this clone turned up once. As DNA, the CDR3 is TGTGCCAGCAGCCTTAGCGGGAGGGGCACCTACAATGAGCAGTTCTTC. It encodes CASSLSGRGTYNEQFF. This chain connects TRBV3-1 (or the pseudogene TRBV3-2) to TRBJ2-1; 11 bases line up with TRBD2. This CDR3 region has 16 residues. V was pared by 4 bases and J by 2 bases, with 4 bases of the junction left unmatched. CDR1 is LGHDT and CDR2 is YNNKEL in the germline V gene (reference sequence).

The V gene is TRBV3-1 (or the pseudogene TRBV3-2), the J gene TRBJ1-5; D gene ambiguous. The CDR3 runs 13 residues. Germline V gene lookup returns CDR1 LGHDT and CDR2 YNNKEL (reference sequence). V was cut by 0 bases and J by 6 bases, with 6 bases left in between. The CDR3 sequence: CASSQDSVQPQHF. The CDR3 region has the DNA TGTGCCAGCAGCCAAGATTCGGTTCAGCCCCAGCATTTT.

The chain carries TRBV28 and TRBJ1-5; possibly TRBD1 for D (6 bases). The germline V and J ends were trimmed by 8 bases and 6 bases, with 20 bases remaining between them. Germline CDR1 and CDR2: MDHEN and SYDVKM. CDR3 length: 15 amino acids. CDR3 sequence: CASGPPGGAGQPQHF. CDR3 bases: TGTGCCAGCGGCCCTCCGGGGGGCGCGGGTCAGCCCCAGCATTTT.

V is TRBV5-1 and J is TRBJ2-1, with 12 bases aligning to TRBD2. The germline V gene encodes CDR1 SGHRS and CDR2 YFSETQ. Germline trimming cut 7 bases from V and 7 bases from J; bases unmatched to any gene: 15. The CDR3 contains 17 residues. The CDR3 nucleotides are TGCGCCAGCTTCCAGACTAGCGGGAGCACTGTCGGAAATGAGCAGTTCTTC. Its protein product is CASFQTSGSTVGNEQFF.

This chain uses TRBV11-2 with TRBJ2-3, with D perhaps TRBD1 (5 bases). The CDR3 is 16 amino acids. CDR1 is SGHAT and CDR2 is FQNNGV in the germline V gene. V gave up 5 bases and J gave up 2 bases, with 17 bases separating them. The CDR3 DNA reads TGTGCCAGCAGCCAAACTCCAGGGTCCGTCACAGATACGCAGTATTTT. It encodes CASSQTPGSVTDTQYF.

This sequence joins TRBV28 and TRBJ1-2; 7 bases are shared with TRBD1. J was trimmed by 5 bases and V by 2 bases; bases with no gene match: 8. The germline CDR1 and CDR2 sequences are MDHEN and SYDVKM. CDR3 length equals 15 residues. The CDR3 DNA is TGTGCCAGCAGTTTACCCGGGACAGCCGTTTATGGCTACACCTTC. Encoded protein: CASSLPGTAVYGYTF.

This sequence joins TRBV28 and TRBJ2-5, with 10 nucleotides matching TRBD1. Germline V gene sequence: CDR1 MDHEN, CDR2 SYDVKM. The CDR3 is 15 residues long. Trimming removed 5 bases from V and 5 bases from J; junction bases left unmatched: 8. The chain's CDR3 is CASSASGTGDETQYF. The CDR3 nucleotides read TGTGCCAGCAGTGCATCCGGGACAGGGGATGAGACCCAGTACTTC.